The rows below give T cell receptor beta chains drawn from one sample of a study of shared clonotypes between healthy human individuals. The table came from immunoSEQ multiplex PCR; TCRdb's copy has only in-frame clones and leaves some out. The top ten hold around 0.47% of the sample, which has 800,000 to 1,200,000 clones, around three quarters seen once. Specimen: memory CD4+ T cells from PBMCs. All receptors come from a man younger than 30 in good health. Some clones in this sample may be carry-over from other donors' samples. The CDR3 runs from the conserved cysteine through the conserved F or W.

>TRBJ1-2|TRBV7-9
CASSTGNYGYTF
>TRBJ1-2|TRBV2
CASKRDRGSNYGYTF
>TRBJ2-7|TRBV20-1
CSARSGGEQYF
>TRBJ2-5|TRBV30
CACGTLGETQYF
>TRBJ2-1|TRBV11-2
CASSLGLTGDLEQFF
>TRBJ1-4|TRBV7-5
CVRSYIIFF
>TRBJ2-3|TRBV9
CASSPRPASDTQYF
>TRBJ2-1|TRBV28
CASSPGGGYNEQFF
>TRBJ2-3|TRBV7-2
CASSLPPWAGDTQYF
>TRBJ2-1|TRBV5-1
CASSLGSGTGSYNEQFF
>TRBJ2-1|TRBV28
CASSFKFLEQFF
>TRBJ2-5|TRBV5-1
CASSLGRTSGQETQYF
>TRBJ1-4|TRBV15
CATSLRVDEKLFF
>TRBJ1-2|TRBV6-1
CAISELQDPQNYGYTF
>TRBJ2-2|TRBV29-1
CSVELSTGELFF
>TRBJ2-3|TRBV7-7
CASSPQAGGDTQYF
>TRBJ1-1|TRBV6-1
CATTRDGEAFF
>TRBJ2-2|TRBV6-5
CASSYFRTMTGELFF
>TRBJ1-1|TRBV28
CASRGGPYRNTEAFF
>TRBJ2-2|TRBV11-2
CASSFRGWTTNTGELFF
>TRBJ2-7|TRBV10-3
CAIRQGSGEQYF
>TRBJ2-7|TRBV7-9
CASSLVSGLAPYEQYF
>TRBJ2-5|TRBV4-1
CASRKGLAGEETQYF
>TRBJ1-1|TRBV27
CASSPYTGVKTEAFF
>TRBJ1-2|TRBV6-1
CASSEAGDIVGYTF
>TRBJ1-3|TRBV30
CAGTDGPSSGNTIYF
>TRBJ2-5|TRBV5-4
CASSLYRGGETQYF
>TRBJ2-7|TRBV2
CASSEQLTGGYEQYF
>TRBJ2-2|TRBV6-4
CASSDTGGLNTGELFF
>TRBJ1-1|TRBV19
CASSMTGFAAFF
>TRBJ1-4|TRBV6-1
CASSEQTASTNEKLFF
>TRBJ1-1|TRBV5-1
CASSLATNTEAFF
>TRBJ1-5|TRBV7-2
CASSEDREGNQPQHF
>TRBJ2-1|TRBV2
CASSNGLAGPYNEQFF
>TRBJ2-2|TRBV18
CASSPRTGAAAGELFF
>TRBJ2-7|TRBV5-1
CASSYRRQGLEQYF
>TRBJ1-1|TRBV10-3
CAISARDTEAFF
>TRBJ2-2|TRBV2
CASSERGNNAGELFF
>TRBJ2-6|TRBV6-5
CASRNTRAGANVLTF